These 27 T cell receptor beta chains were sequenced from one sample in a study of shared clonotypes between healthy human individuals (dated by TCRdb to 2019 to 2021). The library was made by the immunoSEQ multiplex PCR assay. The immuneACCESS repertoire file appears here via TCRdb, limited to in-frame rearrangements. These files lack a portion of the clones; in checked studies, under half of the deficit traces to unresolved V genes, and the cause of the others is not known. This sample lists about 2.4 million clones; more than 85% were detected once. The ten largest make up more than 0.35% of the sample. Sequencing input: naive CD4+ T cells from PBMCs. The sample's cell subset or site label is to be understood as: CD45RA+ positively selected. The receptors here all came from a man younger than 35 in good health. Some clones in this sample may be carry-over from other donors' samples.

This clone showed up just once. The sample has other DNA sequences that encode this CDR3 too. V is TRBV27 and J is TRBJ2-7, with TRBD1 identical over 8 bases. The CDR3 runs 14 residues. Per the germline V gene, CDR1 is MNHEY and CDR2 is SMNVEV (reference sequence). Germline trimming cut 5 bases from V and 0 bases from J; bases unmatched to any gene: 3. The chain's CDR3 is CASSRQGLSYEQYF. Here the CDR3 DNA reads TGTGCCAGCAGTCGACAGGGGCTCTCCTACGAGCAGTACTTC.

The chain recombines TRBV5-1 with TRBJ2-1, with D possibly TRBD2 on 6 matching bases. The CDR3 sequence is 15 residues long. The germline gives CDR1 SGHRS, CDR2 YFSETQ. The V end was cut by 0 bases, the J end by 7 bases, with 14 bases between. The CDR3 nucleotides read TGCGCCAGCAGCTTGGGAGGGACTGTTAAGAATGAGCAGTTCTTC. This codes for CASSLGGTVKNEQFF.

CDR3 nucleotide sequence: TGTGCCACCAGCAGAGATCCCCACGGAGGCTCCTACGAGCAGTACTTC. This encodes CATSRDPHGGSYEQYF. The genes are TRBV15 and TRBJ2-7; D may be TRBD2 (5 bases). V was trimmed by 0 bases and J by 0 bases, leaving 12 bases between them. The CDR3 loop spans 16 amino acids. Germline V lookup: CDR1 LNHNV, CDR2 YYDKDF (reference sequence).

This chain joins TRBV28 and TRBJ1-5, with a tentative D call TRBD1 (5 bases). This CDR3 is built from 12 residues. Germline V gene data show CDR1 as MDHEN and CDR2 as SYDVKM. V was shortened by 10 bases and J by 3 bases, with 10 bases between the two germline ends. In DNA, the CDR3 is TGTGCCACTAGACAGCTCAATCAGCCCCAGCATTTT. Translating it yields CATRQLNQPQHF.

V is TRBV5-1 and J is TRBJ1-5; D perhaps matches TRBD1 (5 bases). The V end was cut by 4 bases, the J end by 7 bases, with 15 bases between. The CDR3 is 14 amino acids. CDR1 is SGHRS, CDR2 YFSETQ, per germline. The CDR3 here is CASSKDGTGQPQHF. CDR3 nucleotides: TGCGCCAGCAGCAAGGACGGGACGGGCCAGCCCCAGCATTTT.

The genes are TRBV4-3 and TRBJ2-3; D might be TRBD2 (6 bases). The CDR3 totals 15 residues. Germline loops: CDR1 LGHNA, CDR2 YSLEER. With 11 bases removed from V and 1 base from J, the gap between germline ends came to 19 bases. The CDR3, as DNA: TGCGCCTCCCTCTGGGGGGTCGGTCGCACAGATACGCAGTATTTT. It codes for CASLWGVGRTDTQYF.

As to this clone: Other DNA sequences in this specimen translate into the identical CDR3. The gene calls are TRBV6-1 and TRBJ1-1, with D possibly being TRBD1 (5 bases). The CDR3 is 13 amino acids. CDR1 and CDR2 from the germline V gene are MNHNS and SASEGT. V lost 4 bases, J lost 2 bases, and 8 bases lay in between. The CDR3 DNA sequence: TGTGCCAGCAGTGTTCGGACAAACACTGAAGCTTTCTTT. Translating it yields CASSVRTNTEAFF.

This CDR3 is CASSPGLFTQYF. The CDR3 DNA reads TGTGCCAGCAGCCCGGGACTCTTTACGCAGTATTTT. The chain links TRBV7-8 to TRBJ2-3; possibly TRBD2 for D (6 bases). The CDR3 runs 12 residues. V lost 5 bases, J lost 8 bases, and 11 bases lay in between. Germline CDR1 and CDR2: SGHVS and FQNEAQ. Combining the CDR3 with reference TRBV7-8 and TRBJ2-3 gives the whole variable domain GAGVSQSPRYKVAKRGQDVALRCDPISGHVSLFWYQQALGQGPEFLTYFQNEAQLDKSGLPSDRFFAERPEGSVSTLKIQRTQQEDSAVYLCASSPGLFTQYFGPGTRLTVL.

DNA for the CDR3: TGTGCCAGCAGCTTAGAACTAGCGGGAGGAGGAGATACGCAGTATTTT. Its translation is CASSLELAGGGDTQYF. This chain connects TRBV7-2 to TRBJ2-3, with TRBD2 identical over 12 bases. The CDR3 consists of 16 residues. Germline CDR1 and CDR2: SGHTA and FQGNSA. V was pared by 1 base and J by 5 bases, with 4 bases of the junction left unmatched.

The V gene is TRBV4-2, the J gene TRBJ1-1; D gene uncertain. Germline V lookup: CDR1 LGHNA, CDR2 YNFKEQ. The CDR3 is made up of 15 amino acids. Trimming took 0 bases from V and 1 from J, leaving 9 bases between them. The DNA of the CDR3 is TGTGCCAGCAGCCAAGAGCCAGGACCGAACACTGAAGCTTTCTTT. Translating gives CASSQEPGPNTEAFF.

The chain combines TRBV5-1 with TRBJ2-3; D not resolved. Germline V gene data show CDR1 as SGHRS and CDR2 as YFSETQ. The CDR3 extends over 14 amino acids. V was cut by 2 bases and J by 1 base, with 8 bases left in between. The CDR3 protein is CASSLKLRTDTQYF. The CDR3 region has the DNA TGCGCCAGCAGCTTAAAACTTCGCACAGATACGCAGTATTTT.

V is TRBV27 and J is TRBJ2-7, with 11 bases aligning to TRBD1. This CDR3 has 20 amino acids. CDR1 is MNHEY, CDR2 SMNVEV, per germline (reference sequence). With V trimmed by 5 bases and J by 2 bases, 20 bases remained unmatched. CDR3 in amino acids: CASSIKGGTGGLRSTYEQYF. The CDR3 coding sequence is TGTGCCAGCAGTATAAAGGGGGGGACAGGGGGATTGAGGAGCACCTACGAGCAGTACTTC.

V gene TRBV4-1 combines with J gene TRBJ2-1; no firm D call. The V gene's germline CDR1 is MGHRA and CDR2 YSYEKL. Trimming cost V 4 bases and J 7 bases, with 20 bases left between them. This CDR3 spans 16 amino acids. The CDR3 sequence is CASSPNDGLTANEQFF. CDR3 coding DNA: TGCGCCAGCAGCCCGAACGACGGTCTAACGGCGAATGAGCAGTTCTTC.

This clone has a handful of counts. The rearrangement links TRBV11-2 to TRBJ1-1; perhaps TRBD1 as D (6 bases). From germline, CDR1 is SGHAT and CDR2 FQNNGV. The CDR3 is made up of 14 amino acids. Between the trimmed V and J ends, which lost 3 bases and 7 bases, there was a span of 15 bases. CDR3 DNA: TGTGCCAGCAGCTTGCTCCACCGGGACATTGAAGCTTTCTTT. Residues: CASSLLHRDIEAFF.

The chain couples TRBV2 to TRBJ1-4, with unresolved D. V was trimmed by 2 bases and J by 4 bases, leaving 5 bases between them. Looked up from germline, CDR1 is SNHLY and CDR2 is FYNNEI. This CDR3 region has 13 residues. CDR3 region: CASSEYSNEKLFF. The CDR3 bases are TGTGCCAGCAGTGAATACAGTAATGAAAAACTGTTTTTT.

The chain has TRBV7-2 and TRBJ2-3; no definite D call. Trimming stripped 5 bases from V and 6 bases from J, with 12 bases between. The CDR3 has 13 amino acids. Germline V gene lookup returns CDR1 SGHTA and CDR2 FQGNSA. Here the CDR3 DNA reads TGTGCCAGCAGCGAAGGGCCGTGGGATACGCAGTATTTT. Translating it yields CASSEGPWDTQYF.

The gene calls are TRBV29-1 and TRBJ2-5, with TRBD1 matching 10 bases. Germline CDR1 is SQVTM and CDR2 is ANQGSEA. After removal of 7 bases from V and 5 bases from J, the junction contained 16 bases not matched to a gene. There are 16 residues in the CDR3. CDR3 residues: CSGLTHRDRGVETQYF. CDR3 sequence (DNA): TGCAGCGGTTTAACCCACCGGGACAGGGGAGTGGAGACCCAGTACTTC.

The chain employs TRBV6-1 and TRBJ1-5, with a weak D call TRBD1 (6 bases). This CDR3 region has 15 residues. V dropped 5 bases and J dropped 3 bases, with 14 bases sitting between them. Germline values: CDR1 MNHNS, CDR2 SASEGT. CDR3 in amino acids: CASSKSGGLNQPQHF. CDR3 DNA: TGTGCCAGCAGTAAAAGCGGGGGGCTCAATCAGCCCCAGCATTTT.

This chain links TRBV7-8 with TRBJ2-3, with D unresolved. The CDR3 runs to 14 residues. Deletions cut 5 bases from V and 7 bases from J, with 16 bases between. Germline V gene sequence: CDR1 SGHVS, CDR2 FQNEAQ. This CDR3 is CASSPYNVPYTQYF. The CDR3 nucleotides are TGTGCCAGCAGCCCTTACAACGTCCCATATACGCAGTATTTT.

This chain uses TRBV2 with TRBJ2-7; TRBD2 matches 8 bases. The V gene's germline CDR1 is SNHLY and CDR2 FYNNEI. This CDR3 has 15 residues. Unmatched junction bases numbered 7, after V lost 6 bases and J lost 0 bases. DNA for the CDR3: TGTGCCAGCAGGAGGTCAGCGGGAGTCTCCTACGAGCAGTACTTC. Amino acids: CASRRSAGVSYEQYF. The variable domain in full, completed from reference TRBV2 and TRBJ2-7, reads EPEVTQTPSHQVTQMGQEVILRCVPISNHLYFYWYRQILGQKVEFLVSFYNNEISEKSEIFDDQFSVERPDGSNFTLKIRSTKLEDSAMYFCASRRSAGVSYEQYFGPGTRLTVT.

This clone appeared a single time. The chain carries TRBV2 and TRBJ1-1; no firm D call. Germline-derived CDR1 and CDR2 are SNHLY and FYNNEI. CDR3 length: 15 amino acids. V was trimmed by 1 base and J by 3 bases, leaving 12 bases between them. The CDR3 nucleotides are TGTGCCAGCAGTGAAGGAACGGGGAGGTACACTGAAGCTTTCTTT. Its protein product is CASSEGTGRYTEAFF.

J is TRBJ1-1 and V is TRBV5-1; D is perhaps TRBD1 (6 bases). Between the trimmed V and J ends, which lost 4 bases and 0 bases, there was a span of 16 bases. The CDR3 spans 16 residues. The germline V gene encodes CDR1 SGHRS and CDR2 YFSETQ. In DNA form, the CDR3 reads TGCGCCAGCAGCCCCTTCTCGGACAGAGTGAACACTGAAGCTTTCTTT. Its protein is CASSPFSDRVNTEAFF.

The rearrangement links TRBV29-1 to TRBJ2-2; possibly TRBD1 or TRBD2 for D (5 bases each). The CDR3 sequence is 14 residues long. Germline V gene lookup returns CDR1 SQVTM and CDR2 ANQGSEA. V was shortened by 7 bases and J by 1 base, with 13 bases between the two germline ends. Here the CDR3 reads CSAEGRENTGELFF. DNA for the CDR3: TGCAGCGCCGAGGGACGGGAGAACACCGGGGAGCTGTTTTTT.

J is TRBJ2-5 and V is TRBV7-6, with a weak D call TRBD2 (6 bases). The CDR3 has 17 amino acids. Germline V gene data show CDR1 as SGHVS and CDR2 as FNYEAQ. V was clipped by 2 bases and J by 4 bases, with 20 bases between them. The chain's CDR3 is CASSLISSAGRRETQYF. The CDR3, as DNA: TGTGCCAGCAGCTTAATCTCGTCGGCGGGACGCAGAGAGACCCAGTACTTC.

This chain uses TRBV6-1 with TRBJ2-3, with TRBD2 identical over 7 bases. CDR3 size: 16 residues. CDR1 and CDR2 (germline): MNHNS, SASEGT. The ends lost 0 bases at V and 1 base at J; junction bases unmatched: 4. CDR3 in DNA: TGTGCCAGCAGTGAAGCGGCGGGAGTAGGCACAGATACGCAGTATTTT. This gives the protein CASSEAAGVGTDTQYF.

The chain carries TRBV6-5 and TRBJ2-7; 9 positions match TRBD1. The CDR3 consists of 15 residues. CDR1 is MNHEY and CDR2 is SVGAGI in the germline V gene. V dropped 6 bases and J dropped 2; count of bases not matched to a gene: 8. The DNA for the CDR3 is TGTGCCAGCAGGAAAGGGGGACAGGGTCCCTACGAGCAGTACTTC. It codes for CASRKGGQGPYEQYF.

The V and J genes are TRBV5-1 and TRBJ2-7, with TRBD2 matching over 7 bases. In germline, CDR1 is SGHRS, CDR2 YFSETQ. After removal of 4 bases from V and 6 bases from J, the junction contained 22 bases not matched to a gene. The CDR3 spans 18 residues. CDR3 sequence: CASSRRPSPSGAWVEQYF. CDR3 in DNA: TGCGCCAGCAGCCGCCGCCCTTCCCCTAGCGGCGCTTGGGTCGAGCAGTACTTC.